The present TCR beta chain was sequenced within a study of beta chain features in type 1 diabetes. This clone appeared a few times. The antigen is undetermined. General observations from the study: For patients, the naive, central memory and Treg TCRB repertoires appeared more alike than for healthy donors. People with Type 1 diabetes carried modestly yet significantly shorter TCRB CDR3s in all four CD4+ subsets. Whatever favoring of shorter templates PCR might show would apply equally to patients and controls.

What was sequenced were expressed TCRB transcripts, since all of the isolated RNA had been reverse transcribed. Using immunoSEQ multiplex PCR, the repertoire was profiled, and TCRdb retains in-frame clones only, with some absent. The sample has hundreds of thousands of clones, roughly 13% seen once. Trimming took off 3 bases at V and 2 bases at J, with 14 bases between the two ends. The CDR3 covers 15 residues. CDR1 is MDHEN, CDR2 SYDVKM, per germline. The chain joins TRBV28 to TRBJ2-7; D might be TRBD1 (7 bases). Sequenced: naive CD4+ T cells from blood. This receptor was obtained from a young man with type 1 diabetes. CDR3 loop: CASSFLGGTAYEQYF. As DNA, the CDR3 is TGTGCCAGCAGTTTTCTTGGGGGGACAGCCTACGAGCAGTACTTC.